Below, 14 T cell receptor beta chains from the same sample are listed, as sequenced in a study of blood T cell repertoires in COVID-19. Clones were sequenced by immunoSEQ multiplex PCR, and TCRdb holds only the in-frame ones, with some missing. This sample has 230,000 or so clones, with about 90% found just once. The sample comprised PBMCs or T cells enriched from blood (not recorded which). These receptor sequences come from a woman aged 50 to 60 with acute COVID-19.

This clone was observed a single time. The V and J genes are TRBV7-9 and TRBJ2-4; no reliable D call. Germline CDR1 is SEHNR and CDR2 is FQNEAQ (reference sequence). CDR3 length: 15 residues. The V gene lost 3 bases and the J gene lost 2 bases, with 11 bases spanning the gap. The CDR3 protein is CASSLTASPKNIQYF. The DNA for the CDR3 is TGTGCCAGCAGCTTGACTGCCTCCCCCAAAAACATTCAGTACTTC.

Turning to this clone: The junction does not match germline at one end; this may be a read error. CDR3 sequence: CASSPDRTEWVF. The CDR3 nucleotides read TGTGCCAGCTCACCAGACAGGACCGAATGGGTTTTT. The V and J genes are TRBV18 and TRBJ1-3; D is perhaps TRBD1 (6 bases). The CDR3 is 12 amino acids. CDR1 KGHSH and CDR2 LQKENI come from the germline V gene.

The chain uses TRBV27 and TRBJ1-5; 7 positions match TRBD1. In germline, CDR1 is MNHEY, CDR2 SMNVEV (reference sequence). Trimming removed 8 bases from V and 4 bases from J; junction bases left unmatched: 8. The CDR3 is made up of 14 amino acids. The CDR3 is CASARQGFNQPQHF. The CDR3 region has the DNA TGTGCCAGCGCCAGACAGGGTTTTAATCAGCCCCAGCATTTT.

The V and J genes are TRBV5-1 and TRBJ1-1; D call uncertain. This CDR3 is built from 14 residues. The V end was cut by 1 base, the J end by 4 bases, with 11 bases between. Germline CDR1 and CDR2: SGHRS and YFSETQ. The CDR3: CASSLTYRGTEAFF. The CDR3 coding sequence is TGCGCCAGCAGCTTGACGTATAGAGGCACTGAAGCTTTCTTT.

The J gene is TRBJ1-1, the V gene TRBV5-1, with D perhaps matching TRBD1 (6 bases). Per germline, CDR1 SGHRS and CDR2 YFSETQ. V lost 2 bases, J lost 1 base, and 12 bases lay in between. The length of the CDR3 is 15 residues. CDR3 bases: TGCGCCAGCAGCTTCGGGGGGCCTCGGAACACTGAAGCTTTCTTT. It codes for CASSFGGPRNTEAFF.

CDR3 DNA sequence: TGTGCCAGCAGTCCCGCCCGAGGGATTGAAGCTTTCTTT. Translating it yields CASSPARGIEAFF. This chain connects TRBV12-3 or TRBV12-4 to TRBJ1-1; D ambiguous. The ends were cut back, 5 bases at V and 7 bases at J, with 14 bases in the middle. The CDR3 length is 13 residues.

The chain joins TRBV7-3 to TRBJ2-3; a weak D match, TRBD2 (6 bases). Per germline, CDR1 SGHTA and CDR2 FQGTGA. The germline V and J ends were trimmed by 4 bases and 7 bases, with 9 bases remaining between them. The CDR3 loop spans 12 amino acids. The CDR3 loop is CASSSEGYTQYF. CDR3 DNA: TGTGCCAGCAGCTCGGAGGGTTATACGCAGTATTTT.

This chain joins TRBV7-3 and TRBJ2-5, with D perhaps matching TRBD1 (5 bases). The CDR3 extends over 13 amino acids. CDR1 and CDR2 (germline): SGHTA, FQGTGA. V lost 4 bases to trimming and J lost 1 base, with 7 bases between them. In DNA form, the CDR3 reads TGTGCCAGCAGCTCAGGGCCCCAAGAGACCCAGTACTTC. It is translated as CASSSGPQETQYF. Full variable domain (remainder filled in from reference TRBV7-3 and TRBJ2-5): GAGVSQTPSNKVTEKGKYVELRCDPISGHTALYWYRQSLGQGPEFLIYFQGTGAADDSGLPNDRFFAVRPEGSVSTLKIQRTERGDSAVYLCASSSGPQETQYFGPGTRLLVL.

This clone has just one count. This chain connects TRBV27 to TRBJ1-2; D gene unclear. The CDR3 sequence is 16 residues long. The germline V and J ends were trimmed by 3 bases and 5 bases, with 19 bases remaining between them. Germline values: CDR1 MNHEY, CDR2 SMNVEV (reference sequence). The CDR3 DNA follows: TGTGCCAGCAGTTTGCGGGTTGGAGGGCGAGAATATGGCTACACCTTC. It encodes CASSLRVGGREYGYTF.

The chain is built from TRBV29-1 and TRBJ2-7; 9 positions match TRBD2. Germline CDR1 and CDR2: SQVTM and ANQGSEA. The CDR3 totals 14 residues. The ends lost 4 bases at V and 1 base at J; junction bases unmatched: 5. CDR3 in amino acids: CSVGLAASSYEQYF. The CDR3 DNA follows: TGCAGCGTTGGACTAGCGGCGAGTTCCTACGAGCAGTACTTC.

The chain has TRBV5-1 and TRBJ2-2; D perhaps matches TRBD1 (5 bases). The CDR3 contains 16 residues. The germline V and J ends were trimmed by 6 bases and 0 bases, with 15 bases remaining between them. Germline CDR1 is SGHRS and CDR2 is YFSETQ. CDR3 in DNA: TGCGCCAGCACCCGACAGTCACCAGCGAACACCGGGGAGCTGTTTTTT. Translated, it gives CASTRQSPANTGELFF.

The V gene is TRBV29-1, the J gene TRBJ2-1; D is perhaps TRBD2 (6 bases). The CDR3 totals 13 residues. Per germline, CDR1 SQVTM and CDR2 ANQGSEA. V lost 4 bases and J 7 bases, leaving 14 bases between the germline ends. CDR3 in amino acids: CSVVRGALNEQFF. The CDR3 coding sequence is TGCAGCGTTGTACGCGGGGCCCTGAATGAGCAGTTCTTC.

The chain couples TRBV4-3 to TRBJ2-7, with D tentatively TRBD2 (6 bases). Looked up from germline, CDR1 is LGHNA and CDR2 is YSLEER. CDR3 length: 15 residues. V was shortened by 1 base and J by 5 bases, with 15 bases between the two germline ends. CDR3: CASSQGGRLADEQYF. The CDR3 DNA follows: TGCGCCAGCAGCCAAGGGGGGAGGCTGGCGGACGAGCAGTACTTC.

The CDR3 spells CASSVGGDATNEKLFF. Here the CDR3 DNA reads TGTGCCAGCAGCGTAGGGGGGGATGCAACTAATGAAAAACTGTTTTTT. The chain joins TRBV9 to TRBJ1-4, with TRBD1 as a possible D gene (5 bases). The CDR3 has 16 residues. The ends were cut back, 0 bases at V and 0 bases at J, with 9 bases in the middle. Germline V gene sequence: CDR1 SGDLS, CDR2 YYNGEE.